Listed below are T cell receptor beta chains from one sample, sequenced in a study of T cell changes during pregnancy in multiple sclerosis. TCRdb keeps only in-frame clones here, not all; method: immunoSEQ multiplex PCR. The table has some 60,000 clones, about 88% seen once; the top ten hold approximately 1.8%. The source material was peripheral blood, sampled after pregnancy. The origin of the receptors is a female donor with multiple sclerosis, enrolled in a pregnancy study. CDR3s include the opening cysteine and the closing phenylalanine or tryptophan. A D gene is named only where the DNA matches it firmly. Rows may omit the clone size; those that give it use once, few, many or a size class.

>.|TRBJ2-1|TRBV11-3|.
TGTGCCAGCAGCTTATACGGGGGAGACAATGAGCAGTTCTTC
CASSLYGGDNEQFF
>.|TRBJ1-2|TRBV5-1|.
TGCGCCAGCAGCTACCGACTGGGTGGCTACACCTTC
CASSYRLGGYTF
>.|TRBJ1-2|TRBV4-3|TRBD1
TGCGCCAGCAGCCAAGATATCCCCGGGACAGGACCAACTAACTATGGCTACACCTTC
CASSQDIPGTGPTNYGYTF
>.|TRBJ1-5|TRBV7-9|.
TGTGCCAGCAGCTTAGCCAGGGGCGATCAGCCCCAGCATTTT
CASSLARGDQPQHF
>.|TRBJ2-7|TRBV5-1|TRBD1
TGCGCCAGCACACAACCGGGGACAGGGTACCACGAGCAGTACTTC
CASTQPGTGYHEQYF
>.|TRBJ1-2|TRBV9|TRBD1
TGTGCCAGCAGCGTAAATTCCGAGACAGGGTATGGCTACACCTTC
CASSVNSETGYGYTF
>.|TRBJ2-7|TRBV5-1|.
TGCGCCAGCAGCTTGGACAGGGTAGTAACCTACGAGCAGTACTTC
CASSLDRVVTYEQYF
>few|TRBJ1-6|TRBV6-1|.
TGTGCCAGCAGTGAACCTAGCTCCTATAATTCACCCCTCCACTTT
CASSEPSSYNSPLHF
>.|TRBJ1-5|TRBV6-6|.
TGTGCCAGCAGTCCGTCAGTTGTAAATCAGCCCCAGCATTTT
CASSPSVVNQPQHF
>.|TRBJ1-1|TRBV7-2|TRBD1
TGTGCCAGCAGCTTAGTTCAGGGGGCCCAAACTGAAGCTTTCTTT
CASSLVQGAQTEAFF
>.|TRBJ1-1|TRBV7-3|.
TGTGCCAGCAGCGGTGGACAGCGGACTGAAGCTTTCTTT
CASSGGQRTEAFF
>.|TRBJ2-7|TRBV7-2|TRBD2
TGTGCCAGCAGCCAACGGGCCAGCGGGGGGTCCTACGAGCAGTACTTC
CASSQRASGGSYEQYF
>.|TRBJ2-3|TRBV7-9|.
TGTGCCAGCAGCTTAGGGCGGAGTAGCACAGATACGCAGTATTTT
CASSLGRSSTDTQYF
>.|TRBJ1-5|TRBV7-9|TRBD1
TGTGCCAGCAGCTTAGGCAGGGGGCGAGGCAATCAGCCCCAGCATTTT
CASSLGRGRGNQPQHF
>.|TRBJ1-1|TRBV5-1|.
TGCGCCAGCAGCCTCCCGGGGTTAGACACTGAAGCTTTCTTT
CASSLPGLDTEAFF
>.|TRBJ2-7|TRBV29-1|TRBD1
TGCAGCGTCGTGAAGGGACAGGGGTTCTACGAGCAGTACTTC
CSVVKGQGFYEQYF
>.|TRBJ2-1|TRBV2|TRBD1
TGTGCCAGCAGCGGGGACAGGGCCTACAATGAGCAGTTCTTC
CASSGDRAYNEQFF
>.|TRBJ1-4|TRBV27|.
TGTGCCAGCAGCCCTCCGGGTGAAAAACTGTTTTTT
CASSPPGEKLFF
>.|TRBJ1-6|TRBV7-8|.
TGTGCCAGCGGCCGGTTCCAGGGGCTGTCAGATTCACCCCTCCACTTT
CASGRFQGLSDSPLHF
>once|TRBJ2-7|TRBV9|.
TGTGCCAGCAGCGTATCGGACGGGACCTACGAGCAGTACTTC
CASSVSDGTYEQYF
>.|TRBJ2-1|TRBV11-2|TRBD2
TGTGCCAGCAGCTTATCTAGCGGGGGGACCGAGCAGTTCTTC
CASSLSSGGTEQFF
>.|TRBJ2-7|TRBV29-1|.
TGCAGCGTTGTGCCAGGTCCTCCTTTCTTTTACGAGCAGTACTTC
CSVVPGPPFFYEQYF
>once|TRBJ1-6|TRBV29-1|TRBD1
TGCAGCGTTCGGACAGGACACCATTATAATTCACCCCTCCACTTT
CSVRTGHHYNSPLHF
>once|TRBJ2-7|TRBV19|.
TGTGCCAGTAGTCTCGGGTGGGGGGGCCCGTACGAGCAGTACTTC
CASSLGWGGPYEQYF
>once|TRBJ2-7|TRBV7-2|.
TGTGCCAGCAGCTTAGTTGGAGGGGTGATGTCCTACGAGCAGTACTTC
CASSLVGGVMSYEQYF
>.|TRBJ2-3|TRBV6-4|TRBD2
TGTGCCAGCAGTGTTAGCGGGGGCACAGATACGCAGTATTTT
CASSVSGGTDTQYF
>.|TRBJ1-2|TRBV2|TRBD1
TGTGCCAGCAGCGTACAGGGGAATGGCTACACCTTC
CASSVQGNGYTF
>once|TRBJ1-1|TRBV4-3|TRBD1
TGCGCCAGCAGCCAAGGACTCGGGACAGATCTTACCAACACTGAAGCTTTCTTT
CASSQGLGTDLTNTEAFF
>.|TRBJ2-3|TRBV9|TRBD2
TGTGCCAGCAGCGTAGAGTTCCGGGGGCGGGGGGCGCTTAGCACAGATACGCAGTATTTT
CASSVEFRGRGALSTDTQYF
>.|TRBJ1-1|TRBV27|TRBD1
TGTGCCAGCAGTTTAGGACAGGCCTCCAAAGCTTTCTTT
CASSLGQASKAFF
>.|TRBJ2-5|TRBV9|.
TGTGCCAGCAGCGTAGGCCGGTTACGTCCAGAGACCCAGTACTTC
CASSVGRLRPETQYF
>.|TRBJ1-1|TRBV5-4|.
TGTGCCAGCAGCCCACTACAGGGCTTGAACACTGAAGCTTTCTTT
CASSPLQGLNTEAFF
>once|TRBJ1-6|TRBV2|.
TGTGCCCAGGGAGGGGAAAGGGGTTCACCCCTCCACTTT
CAQGGERGSPLHF
>.|TRBJ1-1|TRBV9|.
TGTGCCAGCAGCGTAGGAGGTGGGAGCACTGAAGCTTTCTTT
CASSVGGGSTEAFF
>.|TRBJ1-4|TRBV6-1|TRBD1
TGTGCCAGCAGCGCACAGAGGACAGGGGCTGAAAAACTGTTTTTT
CASSAQRTGAEKLFF
>.|TRBJ2-3|TRBV29-1|.
TGCAGCGTTGATCCAGGGGCCAGAGATACGCAGTATTTT
CSVDPGARDTQYF
>.|TRBJ1-1|TRBV7-3|.
TGTGCCAGCGGAATGGCTGGGGGCGCCGCTGAAGCTTTCTTT
CASGMAGGAAEAFF
>.|TRBJ2-1|TRBV4-2|TRBD2
TGTGCCAGCAGTGTAGCCGGGGGGGACAATGAGCAGTTCTTC
CASSVAGGDNEQFF
>.|TRBJ2-3|TRBV5-6|.
TGTGCCAGCAGGGTGAGATCCGGGATGGGTGATACGCAGTATTTT
CASRVRSGMGDTQYF
>.|TRBJ1-2|TRBV6-6|TRBD1
TGTGCCAGCAGTAATCAGGGGGCGAATGGCTACACCTTC
CASSNQGANGYTF
>.|TRBJ2-1|TRBV18|.
TGTGCCAGCTCACCACTTCTGGGCGCCTCAAATGAGCAGTTCTTC
CASSPLLGASNEQFF
>once|TRBJ1-6|TRBV7-9|.
TGTGCCAGCAGCTTAGGAGGACAGTTTAATTCACCCCTCCACTTT
CASSLGGQFNSPLHF
>.|TRBJ2-4|TRBV30|.
TGTGCCTGGACCGTGCCGGGGTGGGTCAAAAACATTCAGTACTTC
CAWTVPGWVKNIQYF
>.|TRBJ1-1|TRBV7-6|.
TGTGCCAGCAGCCCTCTGGGCGGGGGAGGTACTGAAGCTTTCTTT
CASSPLGGGGTEAFF
>.|TRBJ2-5|TRBV7-2|.
TGTGCCAGCAGCCCTTCCGGGACACAACAAGAGACCCAGTACTTC
CASSPSGTQQETQYF
>.|TRBJ2-6|TRBV7-3|TRBD1
TGTGCCAGCAGTGGACAGGGCGGTGGGGCCAACGTCCTGACTTTC
CASSGQGGGANVLTF
>.|TRBJ2-5|TRBV2|.
TGTGCCAGCAGTGAATACAGGGTGGAGACCCAGTACTTC
CASSEYRVETQYF
>.|TRBJ1-4|TRBV6-5|TRBD1
TGTGCCAGCAGTCAACAGGGGGCTGGGGGTGAAAAACTGTTTTTT
CASSQQGAGGEKLFF
>once|TRBJ2-3|TRBV11-2|TRBD2
TGTGCCAGCAGCTTTCAGCGGGGGGTCACAGATACGCAGTATTTT
CASSFQRGVTDTQYF
>.|TRBJ2-3|TRBV29-1|TRBD2
TGCAGCGCAGAACCCAGCGGGGGGGCTGGGGGTACGCAGTATTTT
CSAEPSGGAGGTQYF
>few|TRBJ1-1|TRBV9|TRBD1
TGTGCCAGCAGCGAACCGGGACAGGGAATAAACACTGAAGCTTTCTTT
CASSEPGQGINTEAFF
>.|TRBJ1-2|TRBV7-9|TRBD1
TGTGCCAGCAGCCGACCACCGGGACAGGGGAATAATGGCTACACCTTC
CASSRPPGQGNNGYTF